This T cell receptor (beta chain) was profiled in a study of cytomegalovirus exposure and HLA in healthy donors. Germline assignment: CDR1 MDHEN and CDR2 SYDVKM. There are 15 residues in the CDR3. The V gene end was trimmed by 5 bases and the J gene end by 4 bases; junction bases not matched to a gene: 7. Measured with immunoSEQ multiplex PCR; TCRdb has only the in-frame clones, and not every one. This sample has about 150,000 clones, with around 84% found just once. Separate from the roughly 700-subject first cohort, the roughly 110-subject validation cohort was the one that the donors belonged to. Whole-study findings and limits: High sensitivity and specificity were reportedly achieved when the classifier diagnosed cytomegalovirus status.

As to this clone: Its antigen is unidentified.

Source material: PBMCs. The chain couples TRBV28 to TRBJ1-1; 10 nucleotides agree with TRBD1. The clonotype was recovered from a human donor in good health. The CDR3 spells CASSPRGQGRTEAFF. The DNA of the CDR3 is TGTGCCAGCAGTCCCCGGGGACAGGGGCGCACTGAAGCTTTCTTT.